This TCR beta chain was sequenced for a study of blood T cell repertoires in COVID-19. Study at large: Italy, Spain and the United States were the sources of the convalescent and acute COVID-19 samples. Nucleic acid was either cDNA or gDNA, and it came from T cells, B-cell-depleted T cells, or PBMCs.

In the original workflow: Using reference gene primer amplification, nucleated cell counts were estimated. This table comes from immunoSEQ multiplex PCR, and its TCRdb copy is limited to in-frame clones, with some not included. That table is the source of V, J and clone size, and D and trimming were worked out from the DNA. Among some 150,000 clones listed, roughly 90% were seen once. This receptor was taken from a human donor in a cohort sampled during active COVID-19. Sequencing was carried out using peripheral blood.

The CDR3 here is CASSIGQGAGTDTQYF. The CDR3 coding sequence is TGTGCCAGTAGTATAGGACAGGGGGCAGGCACAGATACGCAGTATTTT. The rearrangement joins TRBV19 to TRBJ2-3; 10 bases fit TRBD1. Germline loops: CDR1 LNHDA, CDR2 SQIVND (reference sequence). This CDR3 region has 16 residues. The J segment lost 1 base and the V segment lost 1 base, leaving 2 bases of the junction unmatched.